One sample yielded the 23 T cell receptor beta chains listed below, sequenced in a study of blood T cell repertoires in COVID-19. Here immunoSEQ multiplex PCR was the method, and the copy in TCRdb shows in-frame clones only, minus some. The data contain roughly 430,000 clones, approximately 88% of them singletons. Specimen: PBMCs or T cells enriched from blood (not recorded which). These TCRs come from a woman aged 40 to 49 with acute COVID-19.

The J gene is TRBJ2-2, the V gene TRBV27; TRBD2 is a possible D gene (5 bases). This CDR3 has 15 residues. Deletions cut 5 bases from V and 5 bases from J, with 15 bases between. Germline CDR1 MNHEY, CDR2 SMNVEV (reference sequence). The CDR3 DNA reads TGTGCCAGCAGTCTTTACGGGGTACATACCGGGGAGCTGTTTTTT. Its translation is CASSLYGVHTGELFF.

This chain's CDR3 is CSVGSPGNTIYF. DNA of the CDR3: TGCAGCGTTGGCAGTCCTGGAAACACCATATATTTT. V and J are TRBV29-1 and TRBJ1-3; D not resolved. Germline V lookup: CDR1 SQVTM, CDR2 ANQGSEA. Trimming took off 4 bases at V and 2 bases at J, with 6 bases between the two ends. The CDR3 runs to 12 residues. The full variable domain, in which reference TRBV29-1 and TRBJ1-3 provide the parts outside the CDR3, is SAVISQKPSRDICQRGTSLTIQCQVDSQVTMMFWYRQQPGQSLTLIATANQGSEATYESGFVIDKFPISRPNLTFSTLTVSNMSPEDSSIYLCSVGSPGNTIYFGEGSWLTVV.

In nucleotides, the CDR3 is TGTGCCAGTAGTACGGGACAGAGGAACACTGAAGCTTTCTTT. This sequence encodes CASSTGQRNTEAFF. The chain links TRBV19 to TRBJ1-1, with 7 bases fitting TRBD1. CDR1 is LNHDA and CDR2 is SQIVND in the germline V gene (reference sequence). The trim removed 4 bases at V and 1 base at J, leaving 3 bases unmatched. The CDR3 totals 14 residues.

This clone was counted at least ten times. The V gene is TRBV18, the J gene TRBJ2-1, with 8 bases matching TRBD1. Trimming removed 6 bases from V and 3 bases from J; junction bases left unmatched: 4. The V gene's germline CDR1 is KGHSH and CDR2 LQKENI. The CDR3 has 14 amino acids. The CDR3 DNA reads TGTGCCAGCTCGGACAGGGTAGACTACAATGAGCAGTTCTTC. Its protein is CASSDRVDYNEQFF.

This clone occurred once. The identical CDR3 is also encoded by other nucleotide sequences in the sample. The V gene is TRBV27, the J gene TRBJ1-2; D gene uncertain. The V gene's germline CDR1 is MNHEY and CDR2 SMNVEV (reference sequence). This CDR3 has 14 amino acids. The germline V and J ends were trimmed by 6 bases and 2 bases, with 13 bases remaining between them. For the CDR3, the DNA is TGTGCCAGCAGGCGTACAGCCGAAAACTATGGCTACACCTTC. Translation: CASRRTAENYGYTF.

The chain links TRBV11-2 to TRBJ2-2; 8 bases are a match to TRBD2. J gave up 7 bases and V 5 bases, and 12 bases lay outside the gene matches. Germline V lookup: CDR1 SGHAT, CDR2 FQNNGV. This CDR3 is built from 16 residues. The DNA for the CDR3 is TGTGCCAGCAGCGCCCCCGGGAGGGGAAAGTTCGGGGAGCTGTTTTTT. Protein product: CASSAPGRGKFGELFF. The variable domain in full, with the rest retrieved from reference TRBV11-2 and TRBJ2-2, is EAGVAQSPRYKIIEKRQSVAFWCNPISGHATLYWYQQILGQGPKLLIQFQNNGVVDDSQLPKDRFSAERLKGVDSTLKIQPAKLEDSAVYLCASSAPGRGKFGELFFGEGSRLTVL.

The chain uses TRBV5-1 and TRBJ2-7; TRBD2 aligns across 7 bases. This CDR3 has 16 amino acids. Per the germline V gene, CDR1 is SGHRS and CDR2 is YFSETQ. The ends lost 4 bases at V and 4 bases at J; junction bases unmatched: 14. The CDR3, as DNA: TGCGCCAGCAGCGACGACCGGGACCCGGGGGGATACGAGCAGTACTTC. This encodes CASSDDRDPGGYEQYF.

This chain joins TRBV11-3 and TRBJ2-2, with TRBD2 identical over 14 bases. This CDR3 has 16 residues. The V gene end was trimmed by 5 bases and the J gene end by 5 bases; junction bases not matched to a gene: 4. Germline-derived CDR1 and CDR2 are SGHNT and YENEEA. CDR3 sequence (DNA): TGTGCCAGCAGCCCGTGGACTAGCGGGGGGACCGGGGAGCTGTTTTTT. This translates into CASSPWTSGGTGELFF.

This rearrangement joins TRBV27 to TRBJ1-6; D is undetermined. Trimming took off 6 bases at V and 8 bases at J, with 11 bases between the two ends. CDR1 is MNHEY and CDR2 is SMNVEV in the germline V gene (reference sequence). The CDR3 has 13 residues. Here the CDR3 DNA reads TGTGCCAGCAGGAGGGTTCGGGATTCACCCCTCCACTTT. Its translation is CASRRVRDSPLHF.

V and J are TRBV18 and TRBJ1-2; possibly TRBD1 for D (5 bases). The ends were cut back, 4 bases at V and 0 bases at J, with 12 bases in the middle. Germline CDR1 is KGHSH and CDR2 is LQKENI. The CDR3 runs 15 residues. CDR3 DNA sequence: TGTGCCAGCTCACACCAGACAGACACTAACTATGGCTACACCTTC. Protein: CASSHQTDTNYGYTF.

This chain links TRBV9 with TRBJ2-1; no clear D gene. V was shortened by 0 bases and J by 0 bases, with 13 bases between the two germline ends. Per the germline V gene, CDR1 is SGDLS and CDR2 is YYNGEE. The CDR3 spans 17 residues. This CDR3 reads CASSVGAGSLSYNEQFF. In nucleotides, the CDR3 is TGTGCCAGCAGCGTAGGTGCAGGTTCACTCTCCTACAATGAGCAGTTCTTC.

In this sample, this clone turned up once. The gene calls are TRBV10-2 and TRBJ1-1; maybe TRBD1 (6 bases). The CDR3 is 14 amino acids. Germline CDR1 WSHSY, CDR2 SAAADI. Trimming left V 6 bases short and J 4 bases short, with 15 bases between. As DNA, the CDR3 is TGCGCCAGCAGAAATACAGGGTTGAGCACTGAAGCTTTCTTT. Translating gives CASRNTGLSTEAFF.

The V and J genes are TRBV29-1 and TRBJ1-2; 9 bases align to TRBD1. After removal of 2 bases from V and 2 bases from J, the junction contained 3 bases not matched to a gene. The CDR3 has 14 residues. Germline assignment: CDR1 SQVTM and CDR2 ANQGSEA. Written as DNA, the CDR3 is TGCAGCGTTGAAACTACAGGGGGCAACTATGGCTACACCTTC. Translating gives CSVETTGGNYGYTF.

This clone has only one observation. The chain has TRBV3-1 (or the pseudogene TRBV3-2) and TRBJ2-7, with 13 positions matching TRBD2. The J segment lost 0 bases and the V segment lost 3 bases, leaving 11 bases of the junction unmatched. The germline CDR1 and CDR2 sequences are LGHDT and YNNKEL (reference sequence). This CDR3 spans 19 amino acids. The CDR3 reads CASSHRTRLAGGPSYEQYF. Here the CDR3 DNA reads TGTGCCAGCAGCCACCGTACAAGACTAGCGGGGGGCCCCTCCTACGAGCAGTACTTC.

This rearrangement joins TRBV28 to TRBJ2-6; weak D call: TRBD2 (7 bases). V was shortened by 4 bases and J by 4 bases, with 20 bases between the two germline ends. The CDR3 is made up of 18 amino acids. Germline CDR1 and CDR2: MDHEN and SYDVKM. In nucleotides, the CDR3 is TGTGCCAGCAGTTCGTCGGGACATCGGGGGGCGGGGGCCAACGTCCTGACTTTC. Its translation: CASSSSGHRGAGANVLTF.

This rearrangement joins TRBV13 to TRBJ1-1; D possibly corresponds to TRBD1 (6 bases). CDR3 size: 15 residues. Germline V gene lookup returns CDR1 PRHDT and CDR2 FYEKMQ (reference sequence). V was cut by 1 base and J by 1 base, with 10 bases left in between. CDR3 sequence reads: CASSLEDRWNTEAFF. The CDR3, as DNA: TGTGCCAGCAGCTTAGAAGACAGGTGGAACACTGAAGCTTTCTTT. Combining the CDR3 with reference TRBV13 and TRBJ1-1 gives the whole variable domain AAGVIQSPRHLIKEKRETATLKCYPIPRHDTVYWYQQGPGQDPQFLISFYEKMQSDKGSIPDRFSAQQFSDYHSELNMSSLELGDSALYFCASSLEDRWNTEAFFGQGTRLTVV.

The V call is TRBV5-1, the J call TRBJ1-1; D is ambiguous. With 2 bases removed from V and 4 bases from J, the gap between germline ends came to 12 bases. The CDR3 extends over 14 amino acids. Looked up from germline, CDR1 is SGHRS and CDR2 is YFSETQ. Here the CDR3 DNA reads TGCGCCAGCAGCTTTGCAATTAGAGGCACTGAAGCTTTCTTT. It yields the protein CASSFAIRGTEAFF. The full variable domain, its missing parts supplied by reference TRBV5-1 and TRBJ1-1, is KAGVTQTPRYLIKTRGQQVTLSCSPISGHRSVSWYQQTPGQGLQFLFEYFSETQRNKGNFPGRFSGRQFSNSRSEMNVSTLELGDSALYLCASSFAIRGTEAFFGQGTRLTVV.

This chain connects TRBV2 to TRBJ2-7, with 7 bases identical to TRBD1. Germline CDR1 and CDR2: SNHLY and FYNNEI. V was clipped by 2 bases and J by 3 bases; unmatched bases: 7. This CDR3 has 15 amino acids. The CDR3 DNA reads as TGTGCCAGCAGTGAATCGGTACAGGGGTTCTACGAGCAGTACTTC. Amino acids: CASSESVQGFYEQYF.

This chain uses TRBV2 with TRBJ1-1, with no clear D. CDR1 is SNHLY and CDR2 is FYNNEI in the germline V gene. The CDR3 spans 14 residues. V shed 7 bases and J shed 2 bases, with 14 bases lying between them. The CDR3 spells CASTRRDQNTEAFF. The DNA for the CDR3 is TGTGCCAGCACGCGGAGAGATCAAAACACTGAAGCTTTCTTT.

V and J are TRBV3-1 (or the pseudogene TRBV3-2) and TRBJ1-5, with D hard to call. V was trimmed by 1 base and J by 1 base, leaving 14 bases between them. Germline values: CDR1 LGHDT, CDR2 YNNKEL (reference sequence). The CDR3 runs to 17 residues. The CDR3 loop reads CASSQGVLDGSNQPQHF. The DNA of the CDR3 is TGTGCCAGCAGCCAAGGGGTACTAGACGGGAGCAATCAGCCCCAGCATTTT.

The CDR3 DNA reads TGTGCCAGCAGCTTCGATTGGGGGCCGAGCTCTGGAAACACCATATATTTT. This sequence encodes CASSFDWGPSSGNTIYF. This sequence joins TRBV7-9 and TRBJ1-3, with D perhaps matching TRBD1 (6 bases). Trimming shortened V by 3 bases and J by 0 bases, and 15 bases separated the two germline ends. Per the germline V gene, CDR1 is SEHNR and CDR2 is FQNEAQ (reference sequence). This CDR3 region has 17 residues.

The rearrangement joins TRBV6-5 to TRBJ1-3; D is unclear. Germline CDR1 MNHEY, CDR2 SVGAGI. Trimming stripped 9 bases from V and 0 bases from J, with 15 bases between. The CDR3 runs 15 residues. CDR3 bases: TGTGCCAGTCACAAATTATCCCGCTCTGGAAACACCATATATTTT. This gives the protein CASHKLSRSGNTIYF.

The V call is TRBV5-6, the J call TRBJ1-2; TRBD1 might be the D (5 bases). V shed 2 bases and J shed 3 bases, with 14 bases lying between them. The CDR3 covers 15 residues. CDR1 is SGHDT, CDR2 YYEEEE, per germline. Here the CDR3 DNA reads TGTGCCAGCAGCTTCGGGGGGGATGAGTACTATGGCTACACCTTC. Amino acid sequence: CASSFGGDEYYGYTF.